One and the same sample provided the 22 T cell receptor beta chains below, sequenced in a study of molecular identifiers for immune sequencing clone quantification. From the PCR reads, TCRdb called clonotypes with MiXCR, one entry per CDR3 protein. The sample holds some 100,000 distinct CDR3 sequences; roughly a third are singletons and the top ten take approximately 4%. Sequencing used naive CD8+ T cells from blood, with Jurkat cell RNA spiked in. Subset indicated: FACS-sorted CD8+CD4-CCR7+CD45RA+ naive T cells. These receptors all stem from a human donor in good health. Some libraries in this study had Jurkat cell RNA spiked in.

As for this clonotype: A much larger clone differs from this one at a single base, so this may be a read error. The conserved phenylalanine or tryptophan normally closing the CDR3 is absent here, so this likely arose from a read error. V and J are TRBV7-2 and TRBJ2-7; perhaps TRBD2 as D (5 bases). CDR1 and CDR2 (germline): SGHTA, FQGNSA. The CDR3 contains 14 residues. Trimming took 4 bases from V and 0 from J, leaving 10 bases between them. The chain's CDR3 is CASSSDWSSYEQYL. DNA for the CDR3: TGTGCCAGCAGCTCGGACTGGAGCTCCTACGAGCAGTACCTC.

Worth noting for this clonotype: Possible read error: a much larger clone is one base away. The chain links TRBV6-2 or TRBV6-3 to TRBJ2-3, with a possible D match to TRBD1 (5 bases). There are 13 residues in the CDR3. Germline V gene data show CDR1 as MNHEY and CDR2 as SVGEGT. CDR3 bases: TGTGCCAGCAGCACGACAGACACAGAAACGCAGTATTTT. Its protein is CASSTTDTETQYF.

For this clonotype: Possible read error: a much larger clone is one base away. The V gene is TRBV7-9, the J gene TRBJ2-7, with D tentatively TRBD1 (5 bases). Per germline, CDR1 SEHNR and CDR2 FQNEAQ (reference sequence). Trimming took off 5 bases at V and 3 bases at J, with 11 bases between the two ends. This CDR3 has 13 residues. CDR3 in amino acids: CASSGAGNYEQYF. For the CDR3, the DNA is TGTGCCAGCAGCGGCGCAGGGAACTACGAGCAGTACTTC. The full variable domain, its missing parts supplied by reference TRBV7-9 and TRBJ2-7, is DTGVSQNPRHKITKRGQNVTFRCDPISEHNRLYWYRQTLGQGPEFLTYFQNEAQLEKSRLLSDRFSAERPKGSFSTLEIQRTEQGDSAMYLCASSGAGNYEQYFGPGTRLTVT.

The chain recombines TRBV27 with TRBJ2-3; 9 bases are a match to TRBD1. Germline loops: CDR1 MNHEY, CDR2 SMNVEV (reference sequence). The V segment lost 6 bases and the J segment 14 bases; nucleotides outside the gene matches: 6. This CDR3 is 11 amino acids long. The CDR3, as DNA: TGTGCCAGCAGGGGTTTGACAGGGGGGTATTTT. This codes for CASRGLTGGYF.

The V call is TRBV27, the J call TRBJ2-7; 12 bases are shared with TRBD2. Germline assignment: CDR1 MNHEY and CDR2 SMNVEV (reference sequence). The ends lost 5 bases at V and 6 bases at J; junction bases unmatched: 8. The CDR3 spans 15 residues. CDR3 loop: CASSPPGLAGFEQYF. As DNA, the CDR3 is TGTGCCAGCAGTCCCCCGGGACTAGCGGGCTTCGAGCAGTACTTC.

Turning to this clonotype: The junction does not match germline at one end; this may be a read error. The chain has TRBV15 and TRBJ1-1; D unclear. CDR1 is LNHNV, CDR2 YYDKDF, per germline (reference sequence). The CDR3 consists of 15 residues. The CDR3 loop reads CATSRVGFSNTGAFF. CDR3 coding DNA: TGTGCCACCAGCAGAGTGGGTTTTTCGAACACTGGAGCTTTCTTT.

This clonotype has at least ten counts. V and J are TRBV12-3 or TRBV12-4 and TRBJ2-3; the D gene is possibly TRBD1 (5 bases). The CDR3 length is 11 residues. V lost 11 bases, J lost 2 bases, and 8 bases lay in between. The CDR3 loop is CAGADTDTQYF. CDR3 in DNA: TGTGCCGGGGCCGACACAGATACGCAGTATTTT.

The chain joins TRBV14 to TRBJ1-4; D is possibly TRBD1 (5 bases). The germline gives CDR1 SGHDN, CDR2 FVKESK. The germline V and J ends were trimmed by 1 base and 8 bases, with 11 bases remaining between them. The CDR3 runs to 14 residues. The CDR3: CASSQVPGPEKLFF. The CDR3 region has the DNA TGTGCCAGCAGCCAAGTGCCAGGGCCGGAAAAACTGTTTTTT.

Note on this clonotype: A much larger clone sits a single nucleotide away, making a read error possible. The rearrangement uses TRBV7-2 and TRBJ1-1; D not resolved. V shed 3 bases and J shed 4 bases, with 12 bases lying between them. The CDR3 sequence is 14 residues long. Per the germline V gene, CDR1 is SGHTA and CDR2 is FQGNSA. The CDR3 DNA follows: TGTGCCAGCAGCTTTTCGCGGAGCGGCACTGAAGCTTTCTTT. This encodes CASSFSRSGTEAFF. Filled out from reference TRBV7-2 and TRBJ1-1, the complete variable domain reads GAGVSQSPSNKVTEKGKDVELRCDPISGHTALYWYRQSLGQGLEFLIYFQGNSAPDKSGLPSDRFSAERTGGSVSTLTIQRTQQEDSAVYLCASSFSRSGTEAFFGQGTRLTVV.

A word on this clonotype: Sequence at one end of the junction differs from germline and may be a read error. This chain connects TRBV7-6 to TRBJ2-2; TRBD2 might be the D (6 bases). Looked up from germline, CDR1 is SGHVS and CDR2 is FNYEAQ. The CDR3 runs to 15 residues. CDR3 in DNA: TGTGCCAGCAGCTCGCGGGGCGGTGTAGCCGGGGAGCTGATTTTT. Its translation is CASSSRGGVAGELIF.

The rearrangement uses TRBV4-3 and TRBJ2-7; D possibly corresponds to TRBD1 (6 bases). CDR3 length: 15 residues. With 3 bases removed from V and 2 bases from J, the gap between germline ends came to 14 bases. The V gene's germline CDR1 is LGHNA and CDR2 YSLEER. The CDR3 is CASSQHTGNPYEQYF. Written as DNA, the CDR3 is TGCGCCAGCAGCCAGCACACAGGGAACCCCTACGAGCAGTACTTC.

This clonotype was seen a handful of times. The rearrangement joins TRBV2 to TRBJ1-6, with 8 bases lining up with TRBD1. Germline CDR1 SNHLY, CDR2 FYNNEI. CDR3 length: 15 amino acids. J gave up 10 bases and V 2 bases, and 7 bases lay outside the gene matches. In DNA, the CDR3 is TGTGCCAGCAGTGAAACAGGGGGAGTCGGGTCACCCCTCCACTTT. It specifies CASSETGGVGSPLHF.

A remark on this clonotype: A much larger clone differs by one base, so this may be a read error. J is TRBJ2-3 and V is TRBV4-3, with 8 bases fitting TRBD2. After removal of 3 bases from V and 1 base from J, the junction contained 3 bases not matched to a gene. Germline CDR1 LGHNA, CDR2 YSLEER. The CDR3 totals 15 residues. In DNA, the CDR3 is TGCGCCAGCAGCCAGGGGCGGGGGGGCACAGATACGCAGTATTTT. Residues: CASSQGRGGTDTQYF.

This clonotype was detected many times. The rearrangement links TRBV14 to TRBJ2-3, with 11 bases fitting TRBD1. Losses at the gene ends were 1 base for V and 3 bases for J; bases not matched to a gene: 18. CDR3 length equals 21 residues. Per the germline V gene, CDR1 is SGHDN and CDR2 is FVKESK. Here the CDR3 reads CASSQGFKSGLDRGLTDTQYF. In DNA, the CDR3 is TGTGCCAGCAGCCAAGGCTTCAAGAGTGGACTGGACAGGGGGCTAACAGATACGCAGTATTTT.

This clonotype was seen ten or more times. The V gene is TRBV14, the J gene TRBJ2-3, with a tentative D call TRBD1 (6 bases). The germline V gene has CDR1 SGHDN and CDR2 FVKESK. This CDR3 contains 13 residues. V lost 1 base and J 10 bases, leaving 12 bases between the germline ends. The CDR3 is CASSQGTEHPQYF. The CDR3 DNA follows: TGTGCCAGCAGCCAAGGGACAGAACATCCGCAGTATTTT.

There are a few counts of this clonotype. CDR3 residues: CASNESQALKETQYF. CDR3 bases: TGTGCCAGCAACGAAAGCCAGGCCCTTAAAGAGACCCAGTACTTC. J is TRBJ2-5 and V is TRBV6-2 or TRBV6-3; D not certain. Germline CDR1 and CDR2: MNHEY and SVGEGT. The CDR3 has 15 amino acids. V lost 7 bases and J 3 bases, leaving 18 bases between the germline ends.

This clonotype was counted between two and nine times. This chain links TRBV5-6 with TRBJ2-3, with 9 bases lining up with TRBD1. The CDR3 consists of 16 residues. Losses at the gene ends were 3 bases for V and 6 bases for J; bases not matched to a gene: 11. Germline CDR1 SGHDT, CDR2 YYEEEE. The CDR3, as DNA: TGTGCCAGCAGCTCCTCGGGGACAGGGCGAGGGGATACGCAGTATTTT. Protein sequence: CASSSSGTGRGDTQYF.

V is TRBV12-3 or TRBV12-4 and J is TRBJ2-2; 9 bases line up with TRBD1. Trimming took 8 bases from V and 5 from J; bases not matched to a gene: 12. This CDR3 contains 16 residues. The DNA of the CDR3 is TGTGCCAGCCCCGCCCCCGGGACAGGGTTTACCGGGGAGCTGTTTTTT. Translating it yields CASPAPGTGFTGELFF.

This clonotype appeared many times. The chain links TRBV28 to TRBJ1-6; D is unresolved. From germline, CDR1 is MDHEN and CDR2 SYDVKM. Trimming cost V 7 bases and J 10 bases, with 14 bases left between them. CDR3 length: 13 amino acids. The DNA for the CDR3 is TGTGCCAGCAACACCCCGTCGGACTCACCCCTCCACTTT. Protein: CASNTPSDSPLHF.

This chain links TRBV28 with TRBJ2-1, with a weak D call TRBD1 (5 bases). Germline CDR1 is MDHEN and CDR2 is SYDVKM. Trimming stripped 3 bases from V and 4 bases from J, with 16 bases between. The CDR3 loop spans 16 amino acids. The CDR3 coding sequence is TGTGCCAGCAGTTTCCCAGGGCCCGCCTCTTACAATGAGCAGTTCTTC. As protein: CASSFPGPASYNEQFF.

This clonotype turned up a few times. CDR3 residues: CASSEVGPGFF. CDR3 DNA: TGTGCCAGCAGTGAAGTCGGGCCGGGGTTCTTT. J is TRBJ1-1 and V is TRBV2, with no clear D. V was clipped by 1 base and J by 14 bases, with 11 bases between them. The CDR3 sequence is 11 residues long. Germline values: CDR1 SNHLY, CDR2 FYNNEI.

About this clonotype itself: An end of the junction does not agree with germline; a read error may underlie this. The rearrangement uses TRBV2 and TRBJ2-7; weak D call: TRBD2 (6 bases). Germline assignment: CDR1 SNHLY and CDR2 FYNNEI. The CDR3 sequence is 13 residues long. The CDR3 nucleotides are TGTGTCAGCAGTCGTGCTAGCGCCTACGAGCAGTACTTC. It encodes CVSSRASAYEQYF. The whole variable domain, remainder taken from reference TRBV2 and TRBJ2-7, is EPEVTQTPSHQVTQMGQEVILRCVPISNHLYFYWYRQILGQKVEFLVSFYNNEISEKSEIFDDQFSVERPDGSNFTLKIRSTKLEDSAMYFCVSSRASAYEQYFGPGTRLTVT.